This TCR beta chain was recorded in a study of blood T cells in healthy people across ages. About this clonotype itself: The antigen is unknown.

CDR1 is MDHEN and CDR2 is SYDVKM in the germline V gene. CDR3 size: 13 residues. Trimming removed 8 bases from V and 7 bases from J; junction bases left unmatched: 6. Whole-study results and caveats: The study regarded diversity estimates from one million T cells as underestimates.

PCR was performed a second time for about 7 to 11 cycles using a sample-barcoded 5' primer and a J-beta primer mix. TCRdb re-derived calls from the 5' RACE reads in MiXCR, one entry per CDR3 protein. The data hold 700,000 or so distinct CDR3 sequences, with around 43% observed a single time. V gene TRBV28 combines with J gene TRBJ2-2; 8 bases are shared with TRBD2. This TCR was recovered from a man older than 75 in good health. The material sequenced was blood. CDR3 DNA sequence: TGTGCCAGCCGGACTAGCTTGGGCGGGGAGCTGTTTTTT. Translation: CASRTSLGGELFF.